The TCR beta chain under discussion was sequenced for a study of pediatric ulcerative colitis. Libraries were prepared by immunoSEQ multiplex PCR; TCRdb keeps only in-frame clonotypes and omits some of them. This table has around 14,000 clones, about 87% appearing once. Before the diagnostic colonoscopy, ulcerative colitis patients were free of immunosuppressive medication. The germline CDR1 and CDR2 sequences are SGDLS and YYNGEE. V lost 1 base, J lost 0 bases, and 2 bases lay in between. This CDR3 is 13 amino acids long. About this clone: Its specificity is not known.

Study-wide results and limits: Substantially fewer templates came from a couple of patients' blood samples.

The sample was blood. The gene calls are TRBV9 and TRBJ1-5; D remains ambiguous. This clonotype was sampled from a boy aged 5-17 years with moderate ulcerative colitis. CDR3 bases: TGTGCCAGCAGCGTATATAGCAATCAGCCCCAGCATTTT. Translated: CASSVYSNQPQHF. Full variable domain (missing parts from reference TRBV9 and TRBJ1-5): DSGVTQTPKHLITATGQRVTLRCSPRSGDLSVYWYQQSLDQGLQFLIQYYNGEERAKGNILERFSAQQFPDLHSELNLSSLELGDSALYFCASSVYSNQPQHFGDGTRLSIL.